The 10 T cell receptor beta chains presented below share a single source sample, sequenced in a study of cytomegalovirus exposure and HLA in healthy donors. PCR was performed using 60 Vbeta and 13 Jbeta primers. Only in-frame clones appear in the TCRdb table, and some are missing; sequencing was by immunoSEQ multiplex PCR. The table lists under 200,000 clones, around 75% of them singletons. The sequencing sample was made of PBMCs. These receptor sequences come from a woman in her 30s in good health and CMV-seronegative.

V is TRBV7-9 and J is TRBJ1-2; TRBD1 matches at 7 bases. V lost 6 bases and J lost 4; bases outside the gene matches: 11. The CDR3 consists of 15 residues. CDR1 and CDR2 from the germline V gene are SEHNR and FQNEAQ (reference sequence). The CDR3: CASRKSTGDGYGYTF. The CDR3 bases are TGTGCCAGCAGGAAATCTACAGGGGACGGCTATGGCTACACCTTC.

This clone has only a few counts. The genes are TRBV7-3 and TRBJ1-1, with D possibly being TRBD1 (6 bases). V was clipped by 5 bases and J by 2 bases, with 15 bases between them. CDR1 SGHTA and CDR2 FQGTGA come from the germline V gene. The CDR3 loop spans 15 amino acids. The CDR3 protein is CASSPGRGGNTEAFF. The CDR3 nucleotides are TGTGCCAGCAGCCCAGGGAGGGGGGGAAACACTGAAGCTTTCTTT. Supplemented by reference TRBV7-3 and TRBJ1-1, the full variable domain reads GAGVSQTPSNKVTEKGKYVELRCDPISGHTALYWYRQSLGQGPEFLIYFQGTGAADDSGLPNDRFFAVRPEGSVSTLKIQRTERGDSAVYLCASSPGRGGNTEAFFGQGTRLTVV.

CDR3 in amino acids: CASSLDGLQGTDTQYF. CDR3 DNA: TGCGCCAGCAGCTTAGATGGACTGCAGGGCACAGATACGCAGTATTTT. The chain is built from TRBV5-1 and TRBJ2-3; tentatively, D is TRBD2 (5 bases). The CDR3 extends over 16 amino acids. CDR1 SGHRS and CDR2 YFSETQ come from the germline V gene. The ends were cut back, 2 bases at V and 1 base at J, with 14 bases in the middle. Full variable domain (missing parts from reference TRBV5-1 and TRBJ2-3): KAGVTQTPRYLIKTRGQQVTLSCSPISGHRSVSWYQQTPGQGLQFLFEYFSETQRNKGNFPGRFSGRQFSNSRSEMNVSTLELGDSALYLCASSLDGLQGTDTQYFGPGTRLTVL.

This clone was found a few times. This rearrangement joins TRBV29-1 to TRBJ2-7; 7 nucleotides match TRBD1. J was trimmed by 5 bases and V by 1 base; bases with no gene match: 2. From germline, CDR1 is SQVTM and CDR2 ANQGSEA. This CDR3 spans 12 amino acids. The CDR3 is CSVEGQGDEQYF. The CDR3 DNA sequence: TGCAGCGTTGAAGGACAGGGTGACGAGCAGTACTTC.

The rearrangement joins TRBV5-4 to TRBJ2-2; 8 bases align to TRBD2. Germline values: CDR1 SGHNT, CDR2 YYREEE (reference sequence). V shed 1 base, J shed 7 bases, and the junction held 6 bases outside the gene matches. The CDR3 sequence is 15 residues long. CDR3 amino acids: CASSLSAGVVGELFF. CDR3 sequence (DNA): TGTGCCAGCAGCTTGTCAGCGGGAGTGGTCGGGGAGCTGTTTTTT.

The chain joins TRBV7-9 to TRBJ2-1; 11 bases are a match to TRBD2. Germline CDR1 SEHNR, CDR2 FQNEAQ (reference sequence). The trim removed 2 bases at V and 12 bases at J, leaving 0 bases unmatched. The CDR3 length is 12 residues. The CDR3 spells CASSLLAGGQFF. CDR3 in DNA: TGTGCCAGCAGCTTACTAGCGGGAGGGCAGTTCTTC.

The CDR3 DNA reads as TGTGCCAGCAGCTTAGTCAGCGGGAGGGCCTACAATGAGCAGTTCTTC. This codes for CASSLVSGRAYNEQFF. The chain has TRBV7-2 and TRBJ2-1, with 10 bases fitting TRBD2. The CDR3 length is 16 residues. V gave up 1 base and J gave up 2 bases; unmatched junction bases: 2. The V gene's germline CDR1 is SGHTA and CDR2 FQGNSA.

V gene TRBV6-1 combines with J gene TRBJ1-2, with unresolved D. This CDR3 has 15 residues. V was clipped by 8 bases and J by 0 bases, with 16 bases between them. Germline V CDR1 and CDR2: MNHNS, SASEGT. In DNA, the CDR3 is TGTGCCAGCGGGGAGTGGGCCAGGACTAACTATGGCTACACCTTC. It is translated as CASGEWARTNYGYTF.

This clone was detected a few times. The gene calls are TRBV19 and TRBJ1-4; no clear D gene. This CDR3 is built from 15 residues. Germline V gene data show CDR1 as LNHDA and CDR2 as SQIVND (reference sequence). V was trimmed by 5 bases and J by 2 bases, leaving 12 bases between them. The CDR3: CASSAPTNTNEKLFF. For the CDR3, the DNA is TGTGCCAGTAGTGCCCCAACTAATACTAATGAAAAACTGTTTTTT.

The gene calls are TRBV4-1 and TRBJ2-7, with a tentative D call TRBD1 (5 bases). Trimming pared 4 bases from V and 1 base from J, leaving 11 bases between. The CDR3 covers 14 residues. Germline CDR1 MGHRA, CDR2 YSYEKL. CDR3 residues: CASSPRALSYEQYF. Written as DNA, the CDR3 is TGCGCCAGCAGCCCCAGGGCACTGTCCTACGAGCAGTACTTC.